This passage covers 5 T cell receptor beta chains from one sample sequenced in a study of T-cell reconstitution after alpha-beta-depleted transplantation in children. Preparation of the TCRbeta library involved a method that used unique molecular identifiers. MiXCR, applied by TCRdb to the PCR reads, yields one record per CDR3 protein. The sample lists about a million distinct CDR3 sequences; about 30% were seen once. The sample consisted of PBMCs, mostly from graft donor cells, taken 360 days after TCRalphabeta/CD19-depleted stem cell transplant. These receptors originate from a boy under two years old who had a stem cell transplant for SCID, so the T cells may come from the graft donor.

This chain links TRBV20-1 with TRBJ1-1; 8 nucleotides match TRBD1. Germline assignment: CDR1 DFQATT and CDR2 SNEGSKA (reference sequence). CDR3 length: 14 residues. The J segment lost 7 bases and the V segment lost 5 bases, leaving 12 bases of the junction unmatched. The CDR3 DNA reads TGCAGTGCTCAAGACAGGGGCGCTTTCCTTGAAGCTTTCTTT. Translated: CSAQDRGAFLEAFF.

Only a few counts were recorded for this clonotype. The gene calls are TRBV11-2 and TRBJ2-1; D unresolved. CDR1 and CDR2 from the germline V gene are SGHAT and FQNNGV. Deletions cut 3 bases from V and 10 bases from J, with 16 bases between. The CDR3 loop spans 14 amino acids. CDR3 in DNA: TGTGCCAGCAGCTTGGGCACAGTCAGACGGGAGCAGTTCTTC. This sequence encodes CASSLGTVRREQFF.

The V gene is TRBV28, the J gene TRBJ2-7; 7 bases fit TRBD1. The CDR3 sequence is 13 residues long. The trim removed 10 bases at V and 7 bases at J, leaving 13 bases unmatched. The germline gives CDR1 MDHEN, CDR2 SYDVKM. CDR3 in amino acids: CATRRGPPGEQYF. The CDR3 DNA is TGTGCCACTCGTAGGGGGCCGCCGGGGGAGCAGTACTTC.

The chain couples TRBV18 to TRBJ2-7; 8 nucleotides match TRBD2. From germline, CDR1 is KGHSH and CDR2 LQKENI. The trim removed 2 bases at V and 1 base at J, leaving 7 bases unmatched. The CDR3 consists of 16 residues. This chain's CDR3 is CASSPGTGGPSYEQYF. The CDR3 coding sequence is TGTGCCAGCTCACCAGGGACGGGGGGGCCTTCCTACGAGCAGTACTTC.

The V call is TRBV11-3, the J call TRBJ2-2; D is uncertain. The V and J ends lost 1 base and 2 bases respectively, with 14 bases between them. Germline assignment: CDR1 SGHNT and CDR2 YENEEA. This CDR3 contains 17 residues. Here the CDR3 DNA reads TGTGCCAGCAGCTTAGTTAACTCCGGGTACAACACCGGGGAGCTGTTTTTT. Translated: CASSLVNSGYNTGELFF.